This TCR beta chain emerged from a study of T-cell memory formation after mild COVID-19. Study information: Clusters were largely donor specific.

Per germline, CDR1 SEHNR and CDR2 FQNEAQ (reference sequence). This CDR3 contains 19 residues. The V gene lost 3 bases and the J gene lost 2 bases, with 24 bases spanning the gap. Study findings and constraints: Day 15 to 85 contracting clones showed balanced CD4/CD8; day 15 to 37 expanders favored CD4+. Second-wave clones with a day 37 peak had unconfirmed SARS-CoV-2 specificity.

Only a few counts were recorded for this clonotype. The antigen remains unidentified. One entry per CDR3 protein, called by TCRdb with MiXCR from the 5' RACE reads. The sample records about 560,000 distinct CDR3 sequences, roughly 17% being singletons. The chain couples TRBV7-9 to TRBJ2-3; D is undetermined. Sequenced input: PBMCs or a T cell subset sorted from them (not recorded which). This TCR was recovered from an adult woman who had mild COVID-19 (a few samples of this study predate the infection). Cell type and time point are not known. DNA of the CDR3: TGTGCCAGCAGCTTCCCGCCCCCTTTGGTCACAAGTGACACAGATACGCAGTATTTT. This codes for CASSFPPPLVTSDTDTQYF.